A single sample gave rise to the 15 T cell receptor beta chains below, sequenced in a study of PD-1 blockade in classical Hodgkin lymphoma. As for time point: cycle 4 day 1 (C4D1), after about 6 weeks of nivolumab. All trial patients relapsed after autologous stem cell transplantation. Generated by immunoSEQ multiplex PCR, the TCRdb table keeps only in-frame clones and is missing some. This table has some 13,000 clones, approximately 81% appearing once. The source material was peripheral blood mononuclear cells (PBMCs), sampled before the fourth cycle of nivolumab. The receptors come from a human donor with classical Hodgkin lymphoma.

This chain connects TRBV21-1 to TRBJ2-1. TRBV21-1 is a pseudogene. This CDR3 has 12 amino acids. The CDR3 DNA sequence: TGTGCCAGCAGCCCCCCGGGGCCCCGGCAGTTCTTC. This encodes CASSPPGPRQFF.

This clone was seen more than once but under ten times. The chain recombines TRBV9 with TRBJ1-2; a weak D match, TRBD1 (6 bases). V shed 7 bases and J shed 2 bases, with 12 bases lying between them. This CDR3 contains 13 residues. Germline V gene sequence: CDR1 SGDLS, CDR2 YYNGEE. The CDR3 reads CASGRGKNYGYTF. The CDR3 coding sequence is TGTGCCAGCGGCAGGGGCAAGAACTATGGCTACACCTTC. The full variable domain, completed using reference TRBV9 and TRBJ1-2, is DSGVTQTPKHLITATGQRVTLRCSPRSGDLSVYWYQQSLDQGLQFLIQYYNGEERAKGNILERFSAQQFPDLHSELNLSSLELGDSALYFCASGRGKNYGYTFGSGTRLTVV.

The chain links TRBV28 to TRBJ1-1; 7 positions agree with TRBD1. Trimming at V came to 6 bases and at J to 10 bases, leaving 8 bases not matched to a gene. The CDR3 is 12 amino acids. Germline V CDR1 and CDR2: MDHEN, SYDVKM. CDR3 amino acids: CASRRGGGAAFF. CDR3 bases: TGTGCCAGCAGACGAGGGGGCGGTGCAGCTTTCTTT.

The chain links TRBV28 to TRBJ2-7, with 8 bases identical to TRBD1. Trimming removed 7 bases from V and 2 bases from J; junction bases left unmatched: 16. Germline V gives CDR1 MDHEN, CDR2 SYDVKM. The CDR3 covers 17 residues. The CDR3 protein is CASNPGQAPSLTYEQYF. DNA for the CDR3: TGTGCCAGCAATCCGGGACAGGCCCCTTCTTTAACCTACGAGCAGTACTTC.

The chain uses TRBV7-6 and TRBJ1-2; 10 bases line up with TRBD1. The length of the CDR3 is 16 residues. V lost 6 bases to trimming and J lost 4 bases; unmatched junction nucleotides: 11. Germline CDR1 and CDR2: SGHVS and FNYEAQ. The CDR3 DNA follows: TGTGCCAGCAGTGAGGACAGGGGGGTTAACCGCTATGGCTACACCTTC. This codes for CASSEDRGVNRYGYTF.

This CDR3 is CASKGATANYGYTF. The CDR3 DNA reads TGTGCCAGTAAGGGGGCCACAGCTAACTATGGCTACACCTTC. This chain links TRBV19 with TRBJ1-2; 7 bases match TRBD1. CDR1 is LNHDA, CDR2 SQIVND, per germline (reference sequence). The V segment lost 7 bases and the J segment 0 bases; nucleotides outside the gene matches: 5. This CDR3 has 14 residues.

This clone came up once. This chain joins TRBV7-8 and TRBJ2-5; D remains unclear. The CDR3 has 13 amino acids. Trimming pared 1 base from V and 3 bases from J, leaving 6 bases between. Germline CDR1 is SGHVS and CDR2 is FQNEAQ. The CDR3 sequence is CASSLGLKETQYF. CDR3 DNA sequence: TGTGCCAGCAGCTTAGGGCTAAAAGAGACCCAGTACTTC.

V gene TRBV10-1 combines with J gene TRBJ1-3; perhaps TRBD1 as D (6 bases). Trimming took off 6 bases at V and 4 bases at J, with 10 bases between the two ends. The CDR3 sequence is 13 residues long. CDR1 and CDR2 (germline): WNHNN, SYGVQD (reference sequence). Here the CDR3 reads CASRDTGGNTIYF. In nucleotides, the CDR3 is TGCGCCAGCAGGGATACAGGGGGAAACACCATATATTTT.

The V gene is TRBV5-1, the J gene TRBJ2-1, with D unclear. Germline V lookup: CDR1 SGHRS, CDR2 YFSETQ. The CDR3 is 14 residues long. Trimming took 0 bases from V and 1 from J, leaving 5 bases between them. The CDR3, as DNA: TGCGCCAGCAGCTTGGGGGGATCCTACAATGAGCAGTTCTTC. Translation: CASSLGGSYNEQFF.

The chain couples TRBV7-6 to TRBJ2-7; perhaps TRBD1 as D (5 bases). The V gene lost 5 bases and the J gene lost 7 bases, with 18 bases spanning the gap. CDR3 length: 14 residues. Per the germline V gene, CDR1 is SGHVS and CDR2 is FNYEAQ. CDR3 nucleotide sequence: TGTGCCAGCAGCCTATCAGGGATCCTACTGGAGCAGTACTTC. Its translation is CASSLSGILLEQYF. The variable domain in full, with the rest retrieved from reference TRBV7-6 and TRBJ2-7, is GAGVSQSPRYKVTKRGQDVALRCDPISGHVSLYWYRQALGQGPEFLTYFNYEAQQDKSGLPNDRFSAERPEGSISTLTIQRTEQRDSAMYRCASSLSGILLEQYFGPGTRLTVT.

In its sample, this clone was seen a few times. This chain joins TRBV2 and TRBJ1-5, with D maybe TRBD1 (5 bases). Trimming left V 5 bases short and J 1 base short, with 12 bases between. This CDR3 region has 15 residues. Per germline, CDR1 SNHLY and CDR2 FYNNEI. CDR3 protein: CASSRDFGSNQPQHF. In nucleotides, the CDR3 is TGTGCCAGCAGTCGGGACTTCGGGAGCAATCAGCCCCAGCATTTT. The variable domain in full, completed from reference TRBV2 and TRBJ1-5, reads EPEVTQTPSHQVTQMGQEVILRCVPISNHLYFYWYRQILGQKVEFLVSFYNNEISEKSEIFDDQFSVERPDGSNFTLKIRSTKLEDSAMYFCASSRDFGSNQPQHFGDGTRLSIL.

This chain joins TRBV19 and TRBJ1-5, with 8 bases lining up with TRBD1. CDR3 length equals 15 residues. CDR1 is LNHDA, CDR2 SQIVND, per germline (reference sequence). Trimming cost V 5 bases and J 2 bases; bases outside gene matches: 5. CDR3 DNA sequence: TGTGCCAGTAGTCTGGACAGGGTAGGCAATCAGCCCCAGCATTTT. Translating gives CASSLDRVGNQPQHF.

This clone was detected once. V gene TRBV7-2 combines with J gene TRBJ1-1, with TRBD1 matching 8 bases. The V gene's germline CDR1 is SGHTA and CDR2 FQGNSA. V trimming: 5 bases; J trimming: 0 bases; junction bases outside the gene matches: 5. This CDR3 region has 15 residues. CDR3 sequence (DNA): TGTGCCAGCAGCCGGACAGGGATAATGAACACTGAAGCTTTCTTT. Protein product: CASSRTGIMNTEAFF.

As DNA, the CDR3 is TGTGCCAGCAGTCCCCCCCCAGTCCTCTATGAGCAGTTCTTC. Translating it yields CASSPPPVLYEQFF. The rearrangement uses TRBV6-1 and TRBJ2-1; D gene uncertain. Trimming stripped 5 bases from V and 8 bases from J, with 16 bases between. CDR3 length equals 14 residues. CDR1 is MNHNS, CDR2 SASEGT, per germline.

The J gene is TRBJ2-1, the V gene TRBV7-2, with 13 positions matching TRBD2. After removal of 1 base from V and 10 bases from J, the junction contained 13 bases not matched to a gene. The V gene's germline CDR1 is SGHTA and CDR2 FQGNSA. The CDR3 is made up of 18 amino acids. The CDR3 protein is CASSLGIPGLAGDGEQFF. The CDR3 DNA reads TGTGCCAGCAGCTTAGGGATCCCCGGACTAGCGGGGGACGGGGAGCAGTTCTTC.